This passage covers 10 T cell receptor beta chains from one sample sequenced in a study of cytomegalovirus exposure and HLA in healthy donors. PCR employed 60 Vbeta and 13 Jbeta primers. The data were produced by immunoSEQ multiplex PCR, yet TCRdb's version contains in-frame clones alone and is incomplete. The sample lists about 150,000 clones, 75% to 80% occurring once. The source material was PBMCs. The receptors stem from a woman in her 30s in good health and CMV-seronegative.

V is TRBV19 and J is TRBJ1-5, with a tentative D call TRBD1 (6 bases). CDR1 and CDR2 from the germline V gene are LNHDA and SQIVND (reference sequence). V lost 5 bases and J 11 bases, leaving 16 bases between the germline ends. The CDR3 extends over 13 amino acids. CDR3 nucleotides: TGTGCCAGTAGTGAACAGGGTACGACAGCCCAGCATTTT. The encoded protein is CASSEQGTTAQHF. Supplemented by reference TRBV19 and TRBJ1-5, the full variable domain reads DGGITQSPKYLFRKEGQNVTLSCEQNLNHDAMYWYRQDPGQGLRLIYYSQIVNDFQKGDIAEGYSVSREKKESFPLTVTSAQKNPTAFYLCASSEQGTTAQHFGDGTRLSIL.

The chain couples TRBV5-1 to TRBJ2-5; 13 bases align to TRBD2. There are 18 residues in the CDR3. Germline V gives CDR1 SGHRS, CDR2 YFSETQ. Trimming removed 2 bases from V and 0 bases from J; junction bases left unmatched: 7. This chain's CDR3 is CASSFGLAGANYQETQYF. The CDR3 coding sequence is TGCGCCAGCAGCTTCGGACTAGCGGGGGCCAATTACCAAGAGACCCAGTACTTC.

This chain connects TRBV11-2 to TRBJ2-5; weak D call: TRBD2 (6 bases). The germline V and J ends were trimmed by 3 bases and 5 bases, with 16 bases remaining between them. The CDR3 runs to 15 residues. Germline CDR1 SGHAT, CDR2 FQNNGV. CDR3 in amino acids: CASSFGGRDWETQYF. In DNA form, the CDR3 reads TGTGCCAGCAGCTTTGGGGGAAGGGACTGGGAGACCCAGTACTTC.

The chain is built from TRBV5-1 and TRBJ2-1; the match to TRBD1 covers 8 bases. This CDR3 has 14 residues. The V segment lost 4 bases and the J segment 8 bases; nucleotides outside the gene matches: 8. The V gene's germline CDR1 is SGHRS and CDR2 YFSETQ. The CDR3 is CASSTRQGRHEQFF. DNA for the CDR3: TGCGCCAGCAGCACCAGACAGGGGAGGCATGAGCAGTTCTTC. The full variable domain, its missing parts supplied by reference TRBV5-1 and TRBJ2-1, is KAGVTQTPRYLIKTRGQQVTLSCSPISGHRSVSWYQQTPGQGLQFLFEYFSETQRNKGNFPGRFSGRQFSNSRSEMNVSTLELGDSALYLCASSTRQGRHEQFFGPGTRLTVL.

Here the CDR3 DNA reads TGTGCCAGCAGTTACTCGATAGGCCAGGAATTCACTGAAGCTTTCTTT. Protein product: CASSYSIGQEFTEAFF. This chain links TRBV6-5 with TRBJ1-1; no definite D call. The CDR3 extends over 16 amino acids. CDR1 is MNHEY and CDR2 is SVGAGI in the germline V gene. Trimming shortened V by 0 bases and J by 4 bases, and 15 bases separated the two germline ends.

The chain has TRBV6-5 and TRBJ1-2; 9 bases match TRBD1. The CDR3 consists of 15 residues. Germline V CDR1 and CDR2: MNHEY, SVGAGI. V lost 6 bases, J lost 4 bases, and 9 bases stayed unmatched. The CDR3 region is CASSHGQGIGYGYTF. In nucleotides, the CDR3 is TGTGCCAGCAGCCACGGACAGGGGATAGGCTATGGCTACACCTTC.

DNA of the CDR3: TGTGCCTGGAGTGTATCAGACAGGGGAATATTCAATCAGCCCCAGCATTTT. It yields the protein CAWSVSDRGIFNQPQHF. The rearrangement links TRBV30 to TRBJ1-5; TRBD1 agrees at 8 bases. The CDR3 is made up of 17 amino acids. V shed 0 bases, J shed 3 bases, and the junction held 10 bases outside the gene matches. Germline V gives CDR1 GTSNPN, CDR2 SVGIG (reference sequence).

The rearrangement uses TRBV5-6 and TRBJ2-3; D is possibly TRBD1 (6 bases). Trimming shortened V by 6 bases and J by 4 bases, and 18 bases separated the two germline ends. Looked up from germline, CDR1 is SGHDT and CDR2 is YYEEEE. The length of the CDR3 is 15 residues. The CDR3 DNA sequence: TGTGCCAGCACAGCCGGGACACTTCTTTCAGATACGCAGTATTTT. Protein sequence: CASTAGTLLSDTQYF.

The chain employs TRBV28 and TRBJ2-5; D gene unclear. Trimming shortened V by 4 bases and J by 1 base, and 19 bases separated the two germline ends. This CDR3 spans 17 amino acids. Germline V gives CDR1 MDHEN, CDR2 SYDVKM. The CDR3 loop is CASSSLSSVLSQETQYF. The CDR3 DNA reads as TGTGCCAGCAGTTCCCTGAGCTCGGTCCTTTCCCAAGAGACCCAGTACTTC.

This clone has a single count. The chain links TRBV6-5 to TRBJ2-1; D is perhaps TRBD2 (6 bases). Germline-derived CDR1 and CDR2 are MNHEY and SVGAGI. The CDR3 covers 15 residues. V shed 10 bases and J shed 4 bases, with 20 bases lying between them. The CDR3: CANTRRGSYYNEQFF. In DNA, the CDR3 is TGTGCCAACACCAGGAGGGGCAGCTATTACAATGAGCAGTTCTTC.